Listed below are T cell receptor beta chains from one sample, sequenced in a study of T cells expressing NK-cell markers. TCRdb reprocessed the 5' RACE reads; each CDR3 protein has one entry and no DNA is given. This sample's clone table lists around 380,000 distinct CDR3 sequences. The sequenced sample consisted of blood T cells: a sorted CD56 or NKG2C T cell subset, CD4+ or CD8+ T cells, or bulk PBMC T cells (not recorded which). These receptor sequences come from a woman aged 45-60 years in good health. Each CDR3 is given with its conserved first and last residue.

TRBV7-3,TRBJ2-2,CASSPHVGTGELFF
TRBV6-5,TRBJ2-1,CASSYPASGKYNEQFF
TRBV10-3,TRBJ2-4,CAISETPPWGAKNIQYF
TRBV7-6,TRBJ2-7,CASSSGEKEQYF
TRBV20-1,TRBJ2-7,CSARDGLAGGPYEQYF
TRBV6-5,TRBJ2-5,CASSYVSSGSQETQYF
TRBV6-2/TRBV6-3,TRBJ1-1,CASSYGTGGLNTEAFF
TRBV5-1,TRBJ1-1,CASSLAATAYEAFF
TRBV5-1,TRBJ2-1,CASRGSDWSSYNEQFF
TRBV14,TRBJ2-1,CASSHRAGVGNEQFF
TRBV27,TRBJ1-5,CASSQLGWGSNQPQHF
TRBV30,TRBJ2-7,CAWTRDRVREQYF
TRBV11-3,TRBJ2-1,CASSLTLDNEQFF
TRBV3-1,TRBJ2-3,CASRGSSGRAADTQYF
TRBV6-9,TRBJ1-2,CASSRRPVGGDYGYTF
TRBV6-6,TRBJ2-3,CASSYVTSTDTQYF
TRBV10-3,TRBJ2-1,CAISESGNEQFF
TRBV18,TRBJ1-5,CASSDRDGNQPQHF
TRBV5-1,TRBJ2-7,CASSLAGLAYEQYF